Below are 27 T cell receptor beta chains sequenced from a single sample in a study of human T cells and chemical hapten exposure. The time point was: patch test 3, about 24 weeks after DPC sensitization. Treatment meaning: therapeutic diphenylcyclopropenone sensitization with weekly scalp DPC. MiXCR, applied by TCRdb to the RACE reads, yields one record per CDR3 protein. The repertoire includes 50,000 to 75,000 distinct CDR3 sequences, around 10% of them detected once, and approximately 2.2% sits in the top ten. The source was whole blood, collected in connection with sensitization to the hapten diphenylcyclopropenone (DPC). Source of these receptors: a woman under 40 with alopecia areata. Some clones in this sample may be carry-over from other donors' samples.

V gene TRBV6-2 or TRBV6-3 combines with J gene TRBJ1-5, with D perhaps TRBD1 (5 bases). CDR3 length equals 15 residues. The V gene's germline CDR1 is MNHEY and CDR2 SVGEGT. Between the trimmed V and J ends, which lost 2 bases and 0 bases, there was a span of 8 bases. CDR3 nucleotides: TGTGCCAGCAGTTACGGGGGGACTAGCAATCAGCCCCAGCATTTT. It is translated as CASSYGGTSNQPQHF.

The V and J genes are TRBV6-1 and TRBJ2-3, with D possibly matching TRBD1 (6 bases). Per the germline V gene, CDR1 is MNHNS and CDR2 is SASEGT. Trimming removed 4 bases at V and 0 bases at J, with 11 bases between. This CDR3 has 15 residues. The DNA for the CDR3 is TGTGCCAGCAGTGTCCTACAGGGAAGCACAGATACGCAGTATTTT. Encoded protein: CASSVLQGSTDTQYF.

The chain has TRBV6-2 or TRBV6-3 and TRBJ1-5; the D gene is possibly TRBD1 (5 bases). Germline loops: CDR1 MNHEY, CDR2 SVGEGT. Deletions cut 6 bases from V and 6 bases from J, with 15 bases between. The CDR3 covers 14 residues. CDR3 sequence reads: CASRISGTGQPQHF. The CDR3 nucleotides are TGTGCCAGCAGAATTTCGGGGACGGGTCAGCCCCAGCATTTT.

This clonotype has only a few counts. The genes are TRBV18 and TRBJ1-3; TRBD1 might be the D (5 bases). Per the germline V gene, CDR1 is KGHSH and CDR2 is LQKENI. The CDR3 spans 14 residues. Trimming cost V 3 bases and J 4 bases, with 10 bases left between them. The CDR3 loop reads CASSPDRLGNTIYF. The CDR3 DNA is TGTGCCAGCTCACCCGACAGACTCGGAAACACCATATATTTT.

The chain recombines TRBV6-5 with TRBJ1-2; 7 nucleotides align to TRBD1. J was trimmed by 4 bases and V by 0 bases; bases with no gene match: 2. The germline V gene encodes CDR1 MNHEY and CDR2 SVGAGI. There are 14 residues in the CDR3. The CDR3 coding sequence is TGTGCCAGCAGTTACTCGACAGGGCTCTATGGCTACACCTTC. It specifies CASSYSTGLYGYTF.

This clonotype was picked up many times. V and J are TRBV6-5 and TRBJ2-7; D is possibly TRBD2 (5 bases). The length of the CDR3 is 16 residues. The germline V gene has CDR1 MNHEY and CDR2 SVGAGI. The V gene lost 2 bases and the J gene lost 4 bases, with 18 bases spanning the gap. CDR3 sequence: CASSYHGTGRDYEQYF. The CDR3 bases are TGTGCCAGCAGTTACCACGGAACGGGGAGAGATTACGAGCAGTACTTC.

This clonotype has just a few counts. CDR3 region: CAMRLDSYGYTF. The CDR3 nucleotides read TGCGCCATGCGACTCGACAGCTATGGCTACACCTTC. The chain uses TRBV10-2 and TRBJ1-2, with D maybe TRBD1 (5 bases). Trimming removed 10 bases from V and 4 bases from J, with 13 bases in between. The CDR3 spans 12 residues. Per germline, CDR1 WSHSY and CDR2 SAAADI.

This clonotype was counted ten times or more. This chain connects TRBV12-3 or TRBV12-4 to TRBJ1-2; D is ambiguous. There are 15 residues in the CDR3. The germline V and J ends were trimmed by 2 bases and 5 bases, with 15 bases remaining between them. CDR3 bases: TGTGCCAGCAGTTTACGCAGGTCAACGTTTTATGGCTACACCTTC. Translated, it gives CASSLRRSTFYGYTF.

The chain is built from TRBV9 and TRBJ2-7; maybe TRBD1 (6 bases). CDR3 length: 14 residues. Germline assignment: CDR1 SGDLS and CDR2 YYNGEE. V was pared by 0 bases and J by 2 bases, with 9 bases between. As DNA, the CDR3 is TGTGCCAGCAGCGTAGGGACAGCCCCCTACGAGCAGTACTTC. Its translation: CASSVGTAPYEQYF.

This chain links TRBV12-3 or TRBV12-4 with TRBJ2-7; no clear D. The CDR3 loop spans 15 amino acids. V shed 0 bases and J shed 3 bases, with 12 bases lying between them. CDR3 sequence reads: CASSLAARRFYEQYF. In DNA, the CDR3 is TGTGCCAGCAGTTTAGCGGCCCGTAGGTTCTACGAGCAGTACTTC.

Only a few counts were recorded for this clonotype. The chain carries TRBV11-2 and TRBJ2-1; D is undetermined. The V gene's germline CDR1 is SGHAT and CDR2 FQNNGV. The length of the CDR3 is 13 residues. V was pared by 2 bases and J by 4 bases, with 6 bases between. The CDR3: CASSLTEYNEQFF. The CDR3 DNA reads TGTGCCAGCAGCTTAACAGAGTACAATGAGCAGTTCTTC. The full variable domain, its missing parts supplied by reference TRBV11-2 and TRBJ2-1, is EAGVAQSPRYKIIEKRQSVAFWCNPISGHATLYWYQQILGQGPKLLIQFQNNGVVDDSQLPKDRFSAERLKGVDSTLKIQPAKLEDSAVYLCASSLTEYNEQFFGPGTRLTVL.

This clonotype was seen more than once but under ten times. The V gene is TRBV7-8, the J gene TRBJ2-2; possibly TRBD2 for D (5 bases). This CDR3 is 15 amino acids long. The V and J ends lost 5 bases and 2 bases respectively, with 12 bases between them. The V gene's germline CDR1 is SGHVS and CDR2 FQNEAQ. This CDR3 is CASSTSGINTGELFF. CDR3 nucleotide sequence: TGTGCCAGCAGCACCTCCGGGATTAACACCGGGGAGCTGTTTTTT.

The chain employs TRBV29-1 and TRBJ1-3, with D unresolved. The CDR3 contains 13 residues. Germline-derived CDR1 and CDR2 are SQVTM and ANQGSEA. The V and J ends lost 7 bases and 2 bases respectively, with 12 bases between them. In DNA, the CDR3 is TGCAGCGCCGGAGAAGTTCCTGGAAACACCATATATTTT. Translation: CSAGEVPGNTIYF.

This clonotype was observed a few times. The chain joins TRBV29-1 to TRBJ2-7; TRBD1 agrees at 7 bases. The CDR3 runs to 12 residues. In germline, CDR1 is SQVTM, CDR2 ANQGSEA. With V trimmed by 6 bases and J by 2 bases, 4 bases remained unmatched. The DNA of the CDR3 is TGCAGCGTCCCACAGGGGACCTACGAGCAGTACTTC. It specifies CSVPQGTYEQYF.

The chain links TRBV20-1 to TRBJ2-1; D is uncertain. Looked up from germline, CDR1 is DFQATT and CDR2 is SNEGSKA (reference sequence). The CDR3 extends over 12 amino acids. Trimming shortened V by 3 bases and J by 10 bases, and 13 bases separated the two germline ends. The CDR3 spells CSARSDGWEQFF. DNA for the CDR3: TGCAGTGCTAGGTCCGATGGTTGGGAGCAGTTCTTC.

This rearrangement joins TRBV12-3 or TRBV12-4 to TRBJ1-1; no definite D call. This CDR3 has 12 residues. Deletions cut 5 bases from V and 3 bases from J, with 7 bases between. The DNA of the CDR3 is TGTGCCAGCAGTAATAGGTACACTGAAGCTTTCTTT. It codes for CASSNRYTEAFF.

This clonotype was seen a few times. V gene TRBV6-2 or TRBV6-3 combines with J gene TRBJ1-1; no clear D gene. V lost 8 bases to trimming and J lost 0 bases, with 10 bases between them. The CDR3 contains 13 residues. CDR1 is MNHEY, CDR2 SVGEGT, per germline. DNA for the CDR3: TGTGCCAGCCGGGAGCTGCTGAACACTGAAGCTTTCTTT. It encodes CASRELLNTEAFF.

The chain is built from TRBV28 and TRBJ2-4; TRBD1 aligns across 7 bases. V gave up 6 bases and J gave up 0 bases; unmatched junction bases: 5. Looked up from germline, CDR1 is MDHEN and CDR2 is SYDVKM. This CDR3 is built from 15 residues. The CDR3 region has the DNA TGTGCCAGCAGCCAGACAGGGCTAGCCAAAAACATTCAGTACTTC. This encodes CASSQTGLAKNIQYF. The full variable domain, with the rest looked up from reference TRBV28 and TRBJ2-4, is DVKVTQSSRYLVKRTGEKVFLECVQDMDHENMFWYRQDPGLGLRLIYFSYDVKMKEKGDIPEGYSVSREKKERFSLILESASTNQTSMYLCASSQTGLAKNIQYFGAGTRLSVL.

The table lists this clonotype with many counts. This CDR3 reads CAWTRSLTNTGELFF. CDR3 nucleotides: TGTGCCTGGACTAGAAGTCTAACGAACACCGGGGAGCTGTTTTTT. This rearrangement joins TRBV30 to TRBJ2-2; D uncertain. V lost 4 bases and J 0 bases, leaving 12 bases between the germline ends. Germline V CDR1 and CDR2: GTSNPN, SVGIG (reference sequence). This CDR3 has 15 residues.

This clonotype appeared a few times. This chain connects TRBV10-3 to TRBJ1-5; D ambiguous. The CDR3 contains 15 residues. V lost 3 bases, J lost 4 bases, and 13 bases lay in between. Germline V gene data show CDR1 as ENHRY and CDR2 as SYGVKD. CDR3 region: CAISDGQWGNQPQHF. The CDR3 DNA sequence: TGTGCCATCAGTGACGGGCAATGGGGTAATCAGCCCCAGCATTTT.

This clonotype has more than one count but fewer than ten. The chain joins TRBV28 to TRBJ2-3; D unresolved. The CDR3 runs 12 residues. V was shortened by 7 bases and J by 1 base, with 6 bases between the two germline ends. Germline V gene data show CDR1 as MDHEN and CDR2 as SYDVKM. The CDR3 spells CASKVGTDTQYF. DNA of the CDR3: TGTGCCAGCAAAGTGGGCACAGATACGCAGTATTTT.

The chain has TRBV27 and TRBJ2-2; the D gene is possibly TRBD1 (6 bases). CDR3 length: 14 residues. The V gene lost 7 bases and the J gene lost 5 bases, with 14 bases spanning the gap. Germline V gives CDR1 MNHEY, CDR2 SMNVEV (reference sequence). The CDR3 region has the DNA TGTGCCAGCACCCTAATGAGGGGGACCGGGGAGCTGTTTTTT. Translating gives CASTLMRGTGELFF.

This chain connects TRBV5-1 to TRBJ1-1; D perhaps matches TRBD1 (5 bases). V was pared by 4 bases and J by 0 bases, with 16 bases between. The CDR3 runs 16 residues. CDR1 is SGHRS and CDR2 is YFSETQ in the germline V gene. The CDR3 here is CASSPRDGTMNTEAFF. The CDR3 DNA reads as TGCGCCAGCAGCCCCCGGGACGGCACCATGAACACTGAAGCTTTCTTT. The whole variable domain, filled in from reference TRBV5-1 and TRBJ1-1, reads KAGVTQTPRYLIKTRGQQVTLSCSPISGHRSVSWYQQTPGQGLQFLFEYFSETQRNKGNFPGRFSGRQFSNSRSEMNVSTLELGDSALYLCASSPRDGTMNTEAFFGQGTRLTVV.

This clonotype was counted between two and nine times. This sequence joins TRBV29-1 and TRBJ2-7; 9 bases fit TRBD1. The J segment lost 0 bases and the V segment lost 1 base, leaving 7 bases of the junction unmatched. The CDR3 consists of 16 residues. CDR1 is SQVTM and CDR2 is ANQGSEA in the germline V gene. The CDR3 DNA reads TGCAGCGTTGAAGTAGGAGGGACAGGGCTCTCCTACGAGCAGTACTTC. Its translation: CSVEVGGTGLSYEQYF.

For this clonotype: A junction boundary mismatches the germline segment, possibly from a read error. The chain employs TRBV3-1 and TRBJ2-4; D gene uncertain. Germline loops: CDR1 LGHDT, CDR2 YNNKEL (reference sequence). This CDR3 is 11 amino acids long. CDR3 region: CASSHGPLFFF. For the CDR3, the DNA is TGTGCCAGCAGCCACGGACCGCTATTTTTCTTC.

In its sample, this clonotype was seen a few times. The rearrangement uses TRBV23-1 and TRBJ2-2; 10 bases are a match to TRBD2. TRBV23-1 is assigned to the ORF class and has an uncertain function. The CDR3 loop spans 16 amino acids. V dropped 9 bases and J dropped 6; count of bases not matched to a gene: 13. The CDR3 loop reads CASLALASGSSGELFF. DNA for the CDR3: TGCGCCAGTCTCGCGCTGGCTAGCGGGAGTTCCGGGGAGCTGTTTTTT.

This clonotype was seen ten or more times. The chain carries TRBV7-6 and TRBJ2-2; D is ambiguous. The length of the CDR3 is 14 residues. The V and J ends lost 2 bases and 6 bases respectively, with 10 bases between them. Germline V lookup: CDR1 SGHVS, CDR2 FNYEAQ. The CDR3: CASSLRMGPGELFF. The CDR3 DNA follows: TGTGCCAGCAGCTTACGTATGGGCCCCGGGGAGCTGTTTTTT.